This T cell receptor (beta chain) was found in a study of blood T cell repertoires in COVID-19. This table comes from immunoSEQ multiplex PCR, and its TCRdb copy is limited to in-frame clones, with some not included. The profile covers about 130,000 clones, with 65% to 90% appearing a single time and 25% to 30% taken by the ten largest. V lost 4 bases and J 5 bases, leaving 9 bases between the germline ends. This CDR3 spans 13 amino acids. Germline CDR1 and CDR2: SGHRS and YFSETQ. This TCR was recovered from a woman older than 75 with acute or convalescent COVID-19. Sample: peripheral blood. The gene calls are TRBV5-1 and TRBJ2-2, with D uncertain. The CDR3 reads CASSPGVTGELFF. The CDR3 region has the DNA TGCGCCAGCAGCCCCGGAGTTACCGGGGAGCTGTTTTTT.